Each of the 5 T cell receptor beta chains below was sequenced from the same sample in a study of CD8 T cells in cerebrospinal fluid in Alzheimer's disease. With the 10x single-cell sequencing reads reprocessed, TCRdb shows one record per CDR3 protein and no DNA. This listing includes 1,000 or so distinct CDR3 sequences. Sequences were obtained from cerebrospinal fluid. These receptors all come from a human donor in good health.

This sequence joins TRBV18 and TRBJ2-7. Germline V lookup: CDR1 KGHSH, CDR2 LQKENI. The CDR3 consists of 14 residues. This CDR3 is CASSPSAKAGEQYF.

The chain recombines TRBV19 with TRBJ1-2. In germline, CDR1 is LNHDA, CDR2 SQIVND (reference sequence). The CDR3 is made up of 11 amino acids. Here the CDR3 reads CASSLLNGYTF. Using reference TRBV19 and TRBJ1-2 for the parts outside the CDR3, the full variable domain is DGGITQSPKYLFRKEGQNVTLSCEQNLNHDAMYWYRQDPGQGLRLIYYSQIVNDFQKGDIAEGYSVSREKKESFPLTVTSAQKNPTAFYLCASSLLNGYTFGSGTRLTVV.

This clonotype shows up as medium-sized by frequency. The V call is TRBV20-1, the J call TRBJ2-1; checking the TCRdb D call of TRBD2 is not possible without DNA. CDR3 length: 15 amino acids. In germline, CDR1 is DFQATT, CDR2 SNEGSKA (reference sequence). The CDR3 spells CSASLAGGGYNEQFF.

Judged by frequency, this clonotype is medium-sized. The chain is built from TRBV6-2 or TRBV6-3 and TRBJ1-1; absent DNA, TCRdb's TRBD1 call cannot be checked. This CDR3 has 14 residues. Germline V CDR1 and CDR2: MNHEY, SVGEGT. CDR3 loop: CASSYNRANTEAFF.

In terms of frequency, this clonotype is medium-sized. The CDR3 loop is CSARDAYEQYF. The chain couples TRBV20-1 to TRBJ2-7. The CDR3 covers 11 residues. The germline V gene has CDR1 DFQATT and CDR2 SNEGSKA (reference sequence).